The count of the clone carrying this TCR beta chain is one. Its antigen remains unidentified. The data were produced by immunoSEQ multiplex PCR, yet TCRdb's version contains in-frame clones alone and is incomplete. The table has around 60,000 clones, about 96% seen once; the top ten hold less than 1.5%. Separate from the roughly 700-subject first cohort was the approximately 120-subject validation cohort, to which the donors belonged. These data belong to a study of cytomegalovirus exposure and HLA in healthy donors. Study context: The same platform as the roughly 700 first-cohort repertoires was used for the 95 to 150 validation repertoires, a later analysis reported. Study-wide findings and caveats: Most TCR sequences were uncommon, yet certain public TCRs appeared in many donors. One later analysis, an examination of the roughly 110 validation repertoires, found that first-cohort TCR clusters tended to co-occur in them.

Germline CDR1 reads SGDLS; CDR2 reads YYNGEE. The trim removed 2 bases at V and 3 bases at J, leaving 6 bases unmatched. The CDR3 loop spans 17 amino acids. The material sequenced was PBMCs. The genes are TRBV9 and TRBJ2-2; TRBD2 aligns across 11 bases. This clonotype was obtained from a woman under 30 in good health and CMV-seronegative. CDR3 sequence (DNA): TGTGCCAGCAGCGTGAGGTCTAGCGGGGGGTACACCGGGGAGCTGTTTTTT. As protein: CASSVRSSGGYTGELFF.